Below, 23 T cell receptor beta chains from the same sample are listed, as sequenced in a study of T cells after posttransplantation cyclophosphamide. Produced via immunoSEQ multiplex PCR; TCRdb's table is partial and in-frame only. The sample includes over a thousand clones, roughly 80% of them seen just once. A marrow graft followed busulfan-fludarabine conditioning, with cyclophosphamide on days +3 and +4. Specimen: CD4+ T cells sorted from PBMCs, collected after allogeneic stem cell transplant with posttransplant cyclophosphamide. The receptors shown here come from a male patient in his fifties or sixties who received an allogeneic stem cell transplant from an unrelated donor, was CMV-positive, and had acute GVHD only. A share of the T cells may be of graft donor origin.

This clone was detected once. Other DNA sequences in the sample encode the same CDR3. The chain has TRBV6-1 and TRBJ1-2; the D gene is possibly TRBD1 (5 bases). Germline V gives CDR1 MNHNS, CDR2 SASEGT. There are 12 residues in the CDR3. The ends were cut back, 3 bases at V and 5 bases at J, with 7 bases in the middle. CDR3 residues: CASSERGYGYTF. The CDR3 nucleotides are TGTGCCAGCAGTGAGCGGGGGTATGGCTACACCTTC.

The chain recombines TRBV6-5 with TRBJ2-6; D possibly corresponds to TRBD1 (6 bases). Trimming left V 2 bases short and J 7 bases short, with 9 bases between. The CDR3 length is 14 residues. Germline lookup yields CDR1 MNHEY and CDR2 SVGAGI. DNA of the CDR3: TGTGCCAGCAGTTACGGTGGGACAGCCAACGTCCTGACTTTC. Amino acids: CASSYGGTANVLTF.

V usage is TRBV15 and J usage is TRBJ1-1; 9 nucleotides align to TRBD1. Germline V CDR1 and CDR2: LNHNV, YYDKDF (reference sequence). The CDR3 consists of 17 residues. With V trimmed by 1 base and J by 1 base, 7 bases remained unmatched. For the CDR3, the DNA is TGTGCCACCAGCAGAGGGACAGGGGAAAGTCGGAACACTGAAGCTTTCTTT. Translation gives CATSRGTGESRNTEAFF.

This clone was seen a handful of times. This chain connects TRBV19 to TRBJ1-5; perhaps TRBD1 as D (6 bases). Germline CDR1 is LNHDA and CDR2 is SQIVND (reference sequence). V dropped 3 bases and J dropped 2 bases, with 11 bases sitting between them. The CDR3 contains 15 residues. The CDR3 region is CASSIQGWGNQPQHF. CDR3 coding DNA: TGTGCCAGTAGTATTCAGGGGTGGGGCAATCAGCCCCAGCATTTT.

This chain links TRBV28 with TRBJ1-2; possible D gene TRBD1, 6 bases. From germline, CDR1 is MDHEN and CDR2 SYDVKM. The CDR3 covers 15 residues. Between the trimmed V and J ends, which lost 5 bases and 7 bases, there was a span of 20 bases. Here the CDR3 DNA reads TGTGCCAGCAGTCCACAGGGAGGGGGTATGTTTGGCTACACCTTC. Translation gives CASSPQGGGMFGYTF.

The chain has TRBV9 and TRBJ2-1; a weak D match, TRBD2 (6 bases). This CDR3 contains 15 residues. Germline-derived CDR1 and CDR2 are SGDLS and YYNGEE. Trimming took off 3 bases at V and 2 bases at J, with 12 bases between the two ends. CDR3 region: CASSASGETYNEQFF. The CDR3, as DNA: TGTGCCAGCAGCGCGTCGGGAGAGACCTACAATGAGCAGTTCTTC.

The CDR3 loop reads CASSLLPTAIEAFF. Written as DNA, the CDR3 is TGTGCCAGCAGCTTACTACCGACAGCCATTGAAGCTTTCTTT. The genes are TRBV7-2 and TRBJ1-1; D is perhaps TRBD1 (5 bases). The length of the CDR3 is 14 residues. Germline CDR1 and CDR2: SGHTA and FQGNSA. V was shortened by 2 bases and J by 7 bases, with 14 bases between the two germline ends.

The chain recombines TRBV19 with TRBJ2-2; D unresolved. Germline V gene data show CDR1 as LNHDA and CDR2 as SQIVND (reference sequence). The CDR3 extends over 15 amino acids. V shed 0 bases and J shed 5 bases, with 10 bases lying between them. The CDR3 DNA sequence: TGTGCCAGTAGTATAGAGGGCAGAAAGACCGGGGAGCTGTTTTTT. Amino acids: CASSIEGRKTGELFF.

The chain couples TRBV6-1 to TRBJ2-5; D is undetermined. The CDR3 sequence is 11 residues long. Between the trimmed V and J ends, which lost 6 bases and 3 bases, there was a span of 5 bases. Germline loops: CDR1 MNHNS, CDR2 SASEGT. CDR3: CASRTKETQYF. For the CDR3, the DNA is TGTGCCAGCAGAACTAAAGAGACCCAGTACTTC.

This clone was recorded a few times. The chain links TRBV23-1 to TRBJ1-3; D is unresolved. TRBV23-1 qualifies as an ORF whose function is uncertain. V was trimmed by 2 bases and J by 1 base, leaving 3 bases between them. This CDR3 is 13 amino acids long. In DNA form, the CDR3 reads TGCGCCAGCAGTCAACAGTCTGGAAACACCATATATTTT. This encodes CASSQQSGNTIYF.

V is TRBV1 and J is TRBJ2-5; the tabulated D call, TRBD1, remains unverified against the DNA. TRBV1 has pseudogene status. The CDR3 runs to 17 residues. CDR3 loop: CTSSNRQGEVLQETQYF. In DNA form, the CDR3 reads TGCACCAGCAGCAACCGACAGGGGGAAGTATTGCAAGAGACCCAGTACTTC.

The chain combines TRBV27 with TRBJ2-7; D is unresolved. The CDR3 runs 15 residues. Germline values: CDR1 MNHEY, CDR2 SMNVEV (reference sequence). V was trimmed by 0 bases and J by 3 bases, leaving 12 bases between them. The CDR3 loop is CASSLSGRILYEQYF. Written as DNA, the CDR3 is TGTGCCAGCAGTTTATCGGGCAGAATCCTCTACGAGCAGTACTTC.

This clone occurred once. The V call is TRBV30, the J call TRBJ1-2; no firm D call. This CDR3 has 15 amino acids. Germline loops: CDR1 GTSNPN, CDR2 SVGIG (reference sequence). V lost 3 bases and J lost 2, with 16 bases in between. The CDR3 spells CAWRDAMGPNYGYTF. DNA of the CDR3: TGTGCCTGGAGGGATGCGATGGGCCCGAACTATGGCTACACCTTC.

The chain recombines TRBV19 with TRBJ2-1, with 9 bases aligning to TRBD2. V lost 6 bases, J lost 3 bases, and 6 bases stayed unmatched. Germline lookup yields CDR1 LNHDA and CDR2 SQIVND (reference sequence). The CDR3 contains 15 residues. DNA of the CDR3: TGTGCCAGTAGGGCGGGGGGGCTAGACTACAATGAGCAGTTCTTC. Encoded protein: CASRAGGLDYNEQFF.

By share, this clone counts as medium-sized. V is TRBV19 and J is TRBJ1-3; D is ambiguous. The CDR3 sequence is 15 residues long. Germline lookup yields CDR1 LNHDA and CDR2 SQIVND (reference sequence). The V gene lost 9 bases and the J gene lost 0 bases, with 15 bases spanning the gap. The CDR3 nucleotides are TGTGCCAGCCGTACACGAACCGACTCTGGAAACACCATATATTTT. Translation: CASRTRTDSGNTIYF.

J is TRBJ2-3 and V is TRBV5-1; tentative D call: TRBD2 (6 bases). Germline V gene data show CDR1 as SGHRS and CDR2 as YFSETQ. This CDR3 contains 14 residues. V was clipped by 6 bases and J by 2 bases, with 13 bases between them. CDR3 sequence reads: CASTPGLYTDTQYF. CDR3 sequence (DNA): TGCGCCAGCACGCCGGGACTGTACACAGATACGCAGTATTTT.

As to this clone: Different DNA sequences within this sample yield the same CDR3. This chain joins TRBV4-1 and TRBJ2-7, with 8 bases lining up with TRBD2. The CDR3 has 15 amino acids. V gave up 0 bases and J gave up 3 bases; unmatched junction bases: 4. Germline loops: CDR1 MGHRA, CDR2 YSYEKL. CDR3 loop: CASSQELAGDYEQYF. Here the CDR3 DNA reads TGCGCCAGCAGCCAAGAGCTAGCGGGTGACTACGAGCAGTACTTC.

J is TRBJ2-4 and V is TRBV30; D is perhaps TRBD2 (6 bases). This CDR3 has 14 amino acids. Germline V gene data show CDR1 as GTSNPN and CDR2 as SVGIG (reference sequence). Trimming took off 3 bases at V and 6 bases at J, with 15 bases between the two ends. CDR3 coding DNA: TGTGCCTGGAGGGCGGGGCCCTTCGGAAACATTCAGTACTTC. Translating gives CAWRAGPFGNIQYF.

The chain employs TRBV2 and TRBJ1-1; perhaps TRBD1 as D (6 bases). With 7 bases removed from V and 4 bases from J, the gap between germline ends came to 19 bases. Germline values: CDR1 SNHLY, CDR2 FYNNEI. This CDR3 is built from 15 residues. The CDR3 is CASTGNPGAGTEAFF. The CDR3 bases are TGTGCCAGCACCGGGAACCCAGGGGCGGGCACTGAAGCTTTCTTT.

The gene calls are TRBV10-3 and TRBJ2-1; D is undetermined. This CDR3 spans 15 amino acids. The germline V and J ends were trimmed by 4 bases and 0 bases, with 10 bases remaining between them. In germline, CDR1 is ENHRY, CDR2 SYGVKD. In DNA, the CDR3 is TGTGCCATCAGTGCAGCCTCTAGCTCCTACAATGAGCAGTTCTTC. This gives the protein CAISAASSSYNEQFF.

The chain recombines TRBV2 with TRBJ2-1; 8 bases map to TRBD2. Germline CDR1 is SNHLY and CDR2 is FYNNEI. This CDR3 comprises 15 residues. The ends lost 4 bases at V and 4 bases at J; junction bases unmatched: 6. The CDR3, as DNA: TGTGCCAGCAGTGCTGGCCGGGGGGGATACAATGAGCAGTTCTTC. This gives the protein CASSAGRGGYNEQFF.

The chain recombines TRBV28 with TRBJ2-1, with TRBD2 matching over 14 bases. With 6 bases clipped from V and 8 bases from J, the junction kept 9 bases outside the gene matches. The V gene's germline CDR1 is MDHEN and CDR2 SYDVKM. The CDR3 is made up of 16 amino acids. The CDR3 region is CASSTPGTSGSDEQFF. The CDR3, as DNA: TGTGCCAGCAGCACCCCCGGGACTAGCGGGAGTGATGAGCAGTTCTTC.

The genes are TRBV2 and TRBJ1-1; 10 nucleotides line up with TRBD1. Per germline, CDR1 SNHLY and CDR2 FYNNEI. Germline trimming cut 7 bases from V and 6 bases from J; bases unmatched to any gene: 11. The CDR3 totals 15 residues. The CDR3 region has the DNA TGTGCCAGCATGGGGGACAGGGGAAAGGTTGCTGAAGCTTTCTTT. This translates into CASMGDRGKVAEAFF.